This TCR beta chain was captured by sequencing in a study of blood T cell repertoires in COVID-19. TCRdb's copy holds only in-frame clones and misses some; the assay was immunoSEQ multiplex PCR. The sample contains about 84,000 clones, around four fifths of which appear only once. The sample was peripheral blood. This TCR was sampled from a man older than 75 with active or convalescent COVID-19.

The CDR3 reads CASRRGQANYGYTF. CDR3 sequence (DNA): TGTGCCAGCAGGCGCGGACAGGCTAACTATGGCTACACCTTC. This chain links TRBV6-6 with TRBJ1-2, with 7 bases fitting TRBD1. CDR1 is MNHNY, CDR2 SVGAGI, per germline (reference sequence). The CDR3 has 14 amino acids. The junction had 4 bases not matched to a gene; V was cut back by 6 bases and J by 0 bases.